This note documents a single T cell receptor beta chain sequence. Antigen: not known. These data are taken from a study of T cell responses to AZD1222 COVID-19 vaccine. Profiling relied on immunoSEQ multiplex PCR, and the TCRdb table lists in-frame clones only, not all of them. Of some 150,000 clones in the sample, 85% to 95% were seen once. Study results and caveats: Clonal diversity may have been underestimated, and the donors were mostly white British, with more females than males.

Germline V gives CDR1 MNHNY, CDR2 SVGAGI (reference sequence). This CDR3 has 15 amino acids. The V end lost 4 bases, the J end lost 1 base, and 13 bases lay between the germline ends. The source is an adult in good health. The sample consisted of peripheral blood, taken on day 0 of AZD1222 vaccination. V and J are TRBV6-6 and TRBJ1-1; D possibly corresponds to TRBD1 (5 bases). The CDR3 bases are TGTGCCAGCAGTTTTGGGGCACACCAGAACACTGAAGCTTTCTTT. It is translated as CASSFGAHQNTEAFF.